This TCR beta chain derives from a study of glioma-infiltrating T cells after dendritic cell vaccination. Assay used: immunoSEQ multiplex PCR; TCRdb lists only in-frame clones, some missing. The sample holds approximately 84,000 clones; approximately 90% are singletons and the top ten take approximately 14%. The V gene's germline CDR1 is MNHEY and CDR2 SVGAGI. The CDR3 has 15 amino acids. V dropped 6 bases and J dropped 2 bases, with 16 bases sitting between them. The chain has TRBV6-5 and TRBJ1-2, with D possibly TRBD1 on 6 matching bases. The source was blood, collected before dendritic cell vaccination. This receptor was obtained from a human donor with glioblastoma. This CDR3 is CASSLEQGYNYGYTF. The CDR3 nucleotides are TGTGCCAGCAGCCTAGAACAGGGATACAACTATGGCTACACCTTC.